What follows are 18 T cell receptor beta chains derived from one specimen sequenced in a study of T cell responses to AZD1222 COVID-19 vaccine. TCRdb's table, derived via immunoSEQ multiplex PCR, lists solely in-frame clones and lacks some. The sample records about 100,000 clones, nearly 95% being singletons. Source: peripheral blood, taken on day 0 of AZD1222 vaccination. These receptors were taken from an adult in good health.

The rearrangement joins TRBV6-6 to TRBJ1-6; D not resolved. Trimming pared 5 bases from V and 1 base from J, leaving 15 bases between. Germline V lookup: CDR1 MNHNY, CDR2 SVGAGI (reference sequence). This CDR3 has 17 residues. CDR3 protein: CASSLIGLGSYNSPLHF. CDR3 DNA: TGTGCCAGCAGTCTAATCGGGTTGGGGTCCTATAATTCACCCCTCCACTTT.

This clone was seen a single time. The chain employs TRBV27 and TRBJ1-1; D is unclear. The CDR3 loop spans 11 amino acids. Germline assignment: CDR1 MNHEY and CDR2 SMNVEV (reference sequence). Between the trimmed V and J ends, which lost 7 bases and 6 bases, there was a span of 9 bases. CDR3 region: CASISRAEAFF. In nucleotides, the CDR3 is TGTGCCAGCATAAGTAGGGCTGAAGCTTTCTTT.

The chain couples TRBV28 to TRBJ1-1; D may be TRBD1 (5 bases). The CDR3 extends over 13 amino acids. Trimming cost V 6 bases and J 0 bases, with 8 bases left between them. Looked up from germline, CDR1 is MDHEN and CDR2 is SYDVKM. CDR3 coding DNA: TGTGCCAGCAGCGCAGGGTTGAACACTGAAGCTTTCTTT. Protein: CASSAGLNTEAFF.

Points on this clone: Germline and junction disagree at one end, which may indicate a read error. This sequence joins TRBV7-7 and TRBJ2-1; D uncertain. This CDR3 region has 15 residues. In germline, CDR1 is SSHAT, CDR2 FNYEAQ (reference sequence). The CDR3 region is CASSSSPDGYNEQFF. CDR3 DNA: TGTGCTAGCAGCTCATCCCCGGATGGCTACAATGAGCAGTTCTTC.

CDR3 region: CASSPSGDRGKTQYF. The CDR3 DNA sequence: TGTGCCAGTAGTCCCTCCGGGGACCGCGGAAAGACCCAGTACTTC. The chain combines TRBV19 with TRBJ2-5; D is perhaps TRBD1 or TRBD2 (5 bases each). This CDR3 spans 15 amino acids. V lost 5 bases, J lost 6 bases, and 19 bases lay in between. Germline V CDR1 and CDR2: LNHDA, SQIVND (reference sequence).

The chain links TRBV5-3 to TRBJ2-5, with TRBD1 identical over 9 bases. TRBV5-3 is labeled an ORF, and its function is uncertain. After removal of 4 bases from V and 3 bases from J, the junction contained 7 bases not matched to a gene. The CDR3 runs to 15 residues. Here the CDR3 reads CARSGRQGGKETQYF. Here the CDR3 DNA reads TGTGCCAGAAGCGGAAGACAGGGGGGTAAAGAGACCCAGTACTTC.

V usage is TRBV3-1 (or the pseudogene TRBV3-2) and J usage is TRBJ2-5; D is possibly TRBD1 (7 bases). The CDR3 contains 16 residues. Per the germline V gene, CDR1 is LGHDT and CDR2 is YNNKEL (reference sequence). V was cut by 4 bases and J by 1 base, with 16 bases left in between. The CDR3 sequence: CASSPNRGGGQETQYF. Written as DNA, the CDR3 is TGTGCCAGCAGCCCAAACAGGGGAGGAGGCCAAGAGACCCAGTACTTC.

The J gene is TRBJ1-3, the V gene TRBV10-2; 9 bases are shared with TRBD1. Trimming took 5 bases from V and 3 from J; bases not matched to a gene: 8. CDR1 WSHSY and CDR2 SAAADI come from the germline V gene. The CDR3 runs to 16 residues. CDR3 in DNA: TGCGCCAGCAGTAGGATGGGACAGGGAGGTGGAAACACCATATATTTT. It translates to CASSRMGQGGGNTIYF.

The genes are TRBV28 and TRBJ1-2; 8 bases align to TRBD1. Germline V gene data show CDR1 as MDHEN and CDR2 as SYDVKM. The junction had 3 bases not matched to a gene; V was cut back by 2 bases and J by 4 bases. This CDR3 is 14 amino acids long. The CDR3 protein is CASSLPGGGYGYTF. The CDR3 nucleotides read TGTGCCAGCAGTTTACCAGGGGGCGGCTATGGCTACACCTTC.

The rearrangement uses TRBV19 and TRBJ1-5; D call uncertain. The ends were cut back, 0 bases at V and 5 bases at J, with 8 bases in the middle. The germline V gene encodes CDR1 LNHDA and CDR2 SQIVND (reference sequence). CDR3 length equals 14 residues. The CDR3 reads CASSIEGMDQPQHF. CDR3 DNA sequence: TGTGCCAGTAGTATAGAAGGGATGGATCAGCCCCAGCATTTT.

J is TRBJ1-5 and V is TRBV28; D is possibly TRBD1 (5 bases). Germline lookup yields CDR1 MDHEN and CDR2 SYDVKM. This CDR3 contains 14 residues. V was trimmed by 3 bases and J by 5 bases, leaving 11 bases between them. DNA of the CDR3: TGTGCCAGCAGTTTCGGCAGGGACCATCAGCCCCAGCATTTT. Translating it yields CASSFGRDHQPQHF.

CDR3 in amino acids: CASSLKGSSGNTIYF. In nucleotides, the CDR3 is TGTGCCAGCAGCTTAAAAGGAAGCTCTGGAAACACCATATATTTT. The chain joins TRBV7-9 to TRBJ1-3; D is ambiguous. The CDR3 has 15 residues. Between the trimmed V and J ends, which lost 2 bases and 0 bases, there was a span of 8 bases. Germline CDR1 is SEHNR and CDR2 is FQNEAQ (reference sequence).

The chain uses TRBV19 and TRBJ1-2; TRBD1 is a possible D gene (5 bases). Trimming pared 2 bases from V and 4 bases from J, leaving 17 bases between. In germline, CDR1 is LNHDA, CDR2 SQIVND (reference sequence). This CDR3 region has 16 residues. The CDR3 DNA follows: TGTGCCAGTAGTATAAACTCCGGACATTCGGTCTATGGCTACACCTTC. Translated, it gives CASSINSGHSVYGYTF. The entire variable domain, with the rest obtained from reference TRBV19 and TRBJ1-2, is as follows: DGGITQSPKYLFRKEGQNVTLSCEQNLNHDAMYWYRQDPGQGLRLIYYSQIVNDFQKGDIAEGYSVSREKKESFPLTVTSAQKNPTAFYLCASSINSGHSVYGYTFGSGTRLTVV.

In DNA form, the CDR3 reads TGCGCCAGCAGCTTGGCCTTAGGGGAGTCCGGGGAGCTGTTTTTT. This sequence encodes CASSLALGESGELFF. The V call is TRBV5-1, the J call TRBJ2-2; D is perhaps TRBD1 or TRBD2 (5 bases each). The CDR3 sequence is 15 residues long. Between the trimmed V and J ends, which lost 0 bases and 6 bases, there was a span of 12 bases. The germline V gene has CDR1 SGHRS and CDR2 YFSETQ.

The chain has TRBV18 and TRBJ1-3; no clear D. This CDR3 region has 16 residues. Germline CDR1 reads KGHSH; CDR2 reads LQKENI. Deletions cut 1 base from V and 1 base from J, with 11 bases between. In nucleotides, the CDR3 is TGTGCCAGCTCACCACGGAGCTCCCCGTCTGGAAACACCATATATTTT. Encoded protein: CASSPRSSPSGNTIYF. Together with reference TRBV18 and TRBJ1-3, the CDR3 gives the full variable domain: NAGVMQNPRHLVRRRGQEARLRCSPMKGHSHVYWYRQLPEEGLKFMVYLQKENIIDESGMPKERFSAEFPKEGPSILRIQQVVRGDSAAYFCASSPRSSPSGNTIYFGEGSWLTVV.

This clone was detected a few times. The rearrangement links TRBV19 to TRBJ1-5; D gene ambiguous. V shed 3 bases and J shed 1 base, with 4 bases lying between them. The germline V gene encodes CDR1 LNHDA and CDR2 SQIVND (reference sequence). The CDR3 is made up of 13 amino acids. The CDR3 here is CASSIESNQPQHF. The CDR3 bases are TGTGCCAGTAGTATCGAGAGCAATCAGCCCCAGCATTTT.

The gene calls are TRBV7-3 and TRBJ2-3, with TRBD2 matching over 9 bases. There are 14 residues in the CDR3. After removal of 4 bases from V and 12 bases from J, the junction contained 11 bases not matched to a gene. CDR1 and CDR2 from the germline V gene are SGHTA and FQGTGA. The chain's CDR3 is CASSSAPAGGPQYF. The CDR3 DNA reads as TGTGCCAGCAGCTCCGCACCTGCGGGAGGGCCACAGTATTTT.

V gene TRBV6-1 combines with J gene TRBJ2-7; the D gene is possibly TRBD2 (6 bases). Germline V gene sequence: CDR1 MNHNS, CDR2 SASEGT. V lost 1 base and J 7 bases, leaving 14 bases between the germline ends. The CDR3 contains 14 residues. CDR3 in amino acids: CASSEGRFRGEQYF. In DNA, the CDR3 is TGTGCCAGCAGTGAAGGGCGGTTCCGGGGGGAGCAGTACTTC.